Below, one T cell receptor (beta chain) is given with its context. This entry is derived from a study of T cell changes during pregnancy in multiple sclerosis. Data came from immunoSEQ multiplex PCR; TCRdb stores just in-frame clones and leaves some out. The sample lists tens of thousands of clones, 90% seen once, with 0.7% in the top ten. This CDR3 has 15 residues. Germline values: CDR1 ENHRY, CDR2 SYGVKD. V lost 3 bases and J lost 5; bases outside the gene matches: 7. V and J are TRBV10-3 and TRBJ1-1, with 9 bases fitting TRBD1. The material was CD4+ T cells from peripheral blood mononuclear cells, obtained before pregnancy. The TCR originated in a female donor with multiple sclerosis, enrolled in a pregnancy study. The CDR3 loop is CAISEADRGKTEAFF. The CDR3 region has the DNA TGTGCCATCAGTGAAGCCGACAGGGGGAAGACTGAAGCTTTCTTT.